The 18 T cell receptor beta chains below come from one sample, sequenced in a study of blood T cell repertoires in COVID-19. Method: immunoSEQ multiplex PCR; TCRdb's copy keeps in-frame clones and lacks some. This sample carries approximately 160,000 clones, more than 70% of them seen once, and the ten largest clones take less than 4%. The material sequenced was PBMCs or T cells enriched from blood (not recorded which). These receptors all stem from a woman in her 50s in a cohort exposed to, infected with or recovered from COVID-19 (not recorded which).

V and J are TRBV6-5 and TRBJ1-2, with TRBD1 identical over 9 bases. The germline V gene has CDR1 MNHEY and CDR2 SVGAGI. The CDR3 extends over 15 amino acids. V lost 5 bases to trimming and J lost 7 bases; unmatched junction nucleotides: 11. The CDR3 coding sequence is TGTGCCAGCAGTAACCCGACCGGGACAGGGATTGGCTACACCTTC. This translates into CASSNPTGTGIGYTF.

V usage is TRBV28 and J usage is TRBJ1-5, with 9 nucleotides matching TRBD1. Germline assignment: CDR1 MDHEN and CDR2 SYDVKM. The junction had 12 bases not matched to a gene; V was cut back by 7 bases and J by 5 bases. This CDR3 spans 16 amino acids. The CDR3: CASTPDGQGLHQPQHF. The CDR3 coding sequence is TGTGCCAGCACCCCCGATGGACAGGGGCTTCATCAGCCCCAGCATTTT.

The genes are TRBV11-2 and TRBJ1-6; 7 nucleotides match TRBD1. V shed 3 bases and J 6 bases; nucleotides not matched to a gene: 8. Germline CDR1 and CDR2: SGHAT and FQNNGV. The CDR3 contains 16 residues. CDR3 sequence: CASSFGLGQLNSPLHF. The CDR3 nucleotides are TGTGCCAGCAGCTTCGGATTGGGACAGCTTAATTCACCCCTCCACTTT.

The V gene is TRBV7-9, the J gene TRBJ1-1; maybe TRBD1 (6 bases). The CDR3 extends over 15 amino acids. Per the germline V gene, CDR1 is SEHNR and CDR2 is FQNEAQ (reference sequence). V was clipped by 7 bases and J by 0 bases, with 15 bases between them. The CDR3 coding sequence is TGTGCCAGCACCCCAGTGGGACAAATGAACACTGAAGCTTTCTTT. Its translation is CASTPVGQMNTEAFF.

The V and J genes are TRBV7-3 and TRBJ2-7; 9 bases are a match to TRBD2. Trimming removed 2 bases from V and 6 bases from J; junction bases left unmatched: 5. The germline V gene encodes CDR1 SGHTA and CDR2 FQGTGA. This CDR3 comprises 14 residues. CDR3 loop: CASSLGGLAREQYF. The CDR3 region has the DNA TGTGCCAGCAGCTTAGGGGGACTAGCCCGCGAGCAGTACTTC. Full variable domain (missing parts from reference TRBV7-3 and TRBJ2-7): GAGVSQTPSNKVTEKGKYVELRCDPISGHTALYWYRQSLGQGPEFLIYFQGTGAADDSGLPNDRFFAVRPEGSVSTLKIQRTERGDSAVYLCASSLGGLAREQYFGPGTRLTVT.

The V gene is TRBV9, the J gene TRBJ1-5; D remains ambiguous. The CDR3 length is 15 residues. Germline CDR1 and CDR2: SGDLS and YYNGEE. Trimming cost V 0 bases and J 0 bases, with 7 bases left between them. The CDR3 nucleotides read TGTGCCAGCAGCGTAGCCGGGGATAGCAATCAGCCCCAGCATTTT. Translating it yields CASSVAGDSNQPQHF. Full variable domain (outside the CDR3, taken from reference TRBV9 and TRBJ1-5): DSGVTQTPKHLITATGQRVTLRCSPRSGDLSVYWYQQSLDQGLQFLIQYYNGEERAKGNILERFSAQQFPDLHSELNLSSLELGDSALYFCASSVAGDSNQPQHFGDGTRLSIL.

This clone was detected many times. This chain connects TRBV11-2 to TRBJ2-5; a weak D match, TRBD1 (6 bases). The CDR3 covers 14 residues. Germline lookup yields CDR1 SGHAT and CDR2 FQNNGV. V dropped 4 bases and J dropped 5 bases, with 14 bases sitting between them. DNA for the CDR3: TGTGCCAGCAGCTCCCGGGACAAAGGGGAGACCCAGTACTTC. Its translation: CASSSRDKGETQYF.

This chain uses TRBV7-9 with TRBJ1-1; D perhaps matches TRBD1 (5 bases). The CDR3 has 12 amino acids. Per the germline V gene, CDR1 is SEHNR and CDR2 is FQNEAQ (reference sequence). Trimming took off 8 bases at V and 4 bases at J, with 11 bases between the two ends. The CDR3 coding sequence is TGTGCCAGCGCCCCGGGGGGCACTGAAGCTTTCTTT. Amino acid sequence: CASAPGGTEAFF.

CDR3 in amino acids: CASSEGQAIYGYTF. The CDR3 DNA follows: TGTGCCAGCAGTGAAGGACAGGCGATCTATGGCTACACCTTC. The chain uses TRBV6-1 and TRBJ1-2; D possibly corresponds to TRBD1 (6 bases). CDR1 and CDR2 (germline): MNHNS, SASEGT. The CDR3 is 14 residues long. Trimming stripped 1 base from V and 4 bases from J, with 10 bases between.

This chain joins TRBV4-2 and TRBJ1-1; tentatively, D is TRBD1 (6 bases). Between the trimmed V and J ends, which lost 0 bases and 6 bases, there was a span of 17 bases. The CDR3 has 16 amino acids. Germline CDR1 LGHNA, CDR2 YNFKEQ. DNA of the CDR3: TGTGCCAGCAGCCAAGAGAGGGGGGGAAGTAAAGCTGAAGCTTTCTTT. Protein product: CASSQERGGSKAEAFF.

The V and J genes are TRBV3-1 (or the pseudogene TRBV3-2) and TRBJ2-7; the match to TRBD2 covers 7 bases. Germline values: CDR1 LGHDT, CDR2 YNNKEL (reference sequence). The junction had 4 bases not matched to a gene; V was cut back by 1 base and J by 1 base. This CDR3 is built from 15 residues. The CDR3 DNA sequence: TGTGCCAGCAGCCAAGGACTAGCTACTTCCTACGAGCAGTACTTC. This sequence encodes CASSQGLATSYEQYF.

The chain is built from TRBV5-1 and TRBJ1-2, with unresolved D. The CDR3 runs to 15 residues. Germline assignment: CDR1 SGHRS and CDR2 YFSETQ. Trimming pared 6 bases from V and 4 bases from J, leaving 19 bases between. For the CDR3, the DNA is TGCGCCAGCAAGAAAACGGCCGGAGCCCCCTATGGCTACACCTTC. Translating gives CASKKTAGAPYGYTF.

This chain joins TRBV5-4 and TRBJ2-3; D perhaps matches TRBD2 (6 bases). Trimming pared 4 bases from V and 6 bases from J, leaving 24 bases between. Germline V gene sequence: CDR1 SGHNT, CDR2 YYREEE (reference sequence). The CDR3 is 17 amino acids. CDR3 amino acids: CASSKLPGDFSRDTQYF. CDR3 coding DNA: TGTGCCAGCAGCAAACTCCCGGGAGACTTCTCCCGTGATACGCAGTATTTT. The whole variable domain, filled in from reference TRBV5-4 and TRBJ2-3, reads ETGVTQSPTHLIKTRGQQVTLRCSSQSGHNTVSWYQQALGQGPQFIFQYYREEENGRGNFPPRFSGLQFPNYSSELNVNALELDDSALYLCASSKLPGDFSRDTQYFGPGTRLTVL.

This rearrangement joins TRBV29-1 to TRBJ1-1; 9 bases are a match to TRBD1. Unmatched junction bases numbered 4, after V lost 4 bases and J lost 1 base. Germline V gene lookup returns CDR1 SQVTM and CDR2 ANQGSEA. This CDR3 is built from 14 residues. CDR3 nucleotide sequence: TGCAGCGTTGCCAAACAGGGGGCGAACACTGAAGCTTTCTTT. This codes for CSVAKQGANTEAFF.

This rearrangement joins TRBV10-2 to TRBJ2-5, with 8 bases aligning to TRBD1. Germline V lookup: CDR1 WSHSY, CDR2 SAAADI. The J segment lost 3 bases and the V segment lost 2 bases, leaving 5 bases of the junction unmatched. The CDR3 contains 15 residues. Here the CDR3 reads CASSEGDRGKETQYF. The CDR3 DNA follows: TGCGCCAGCAGTGAGGGAGACAGGGGAAAAGAGACCCAGTACTTC.

The CDR3 DNA reads as TGTGCCAGCAGCTCTAGCGGGAGGGGATTAGGCGAGCAGTACTTC. Protein: CASSSSGRGLGEQYF. V usage is TRBV7-9 and J usage is TRBJ2-7; 12 positions agree with TRBD2. The CDR3 consists of 15 residues. Germline CDR1 is SEHNR and CDR2 is FQNEAQ (reference sequence). The V gene end was trimmed by 4 bases and the J gene end by 6 bases; junction bases not matched to a gene: 7.

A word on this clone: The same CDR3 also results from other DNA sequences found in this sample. In DNA, the CDR3 is TGCGCCAGCAGCCTACAGGGCGAGAATTCACCCCTCCACTTT. It encodes CASSLQGENSPLHF. The chain links TRBV5-1 to TRBJ1-6; tentative D call: TRBD1 (6 bases). V lost 4 bases and J lost 7, with 12 bases in between. The CDR3 sequence is 14 residues long. The germline V gene encodes CDR1 SGHRS and CDR2 YFSETQ.

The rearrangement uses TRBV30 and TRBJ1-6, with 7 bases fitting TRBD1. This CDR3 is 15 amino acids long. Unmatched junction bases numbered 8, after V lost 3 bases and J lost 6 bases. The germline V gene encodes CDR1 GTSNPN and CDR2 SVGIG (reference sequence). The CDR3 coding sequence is TGTGCCTGGAGCGCCCCAGGGGGGAGTAATTCACCCCTCCACTTT. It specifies CAWSAPGGSNSPLHF.